The 19 T cell receptor beta chains reported below all come from one sample, sequenced in a study of cytomegalovirus exposure and HLA in healthy donors. Amplification used 60 Vbeta primers and 13 Jbeta primers. Clones were read by immunoSEQ multiplex PCR, and TCRdb kept only the in-frame ones, dropping some. In the table there are around 130,000 clones, 6.5% to 9.5% of which are singletons. Sequencing was performed on PBMCs. The receptors shown here come from a man in his forties or fifties in good health and CMV-seronegative.

The chain links TRBV5-1 to TRBJ2-1, with D uncertain. The CDR3 consists of 12 residues. Germline V CDR1 and CDR2: SGHRS, YFSETQ. The V and J ends lost 0 bases and 7 bases respectively, with 5 bases between them. In DNA form, the CDR3 reads TGCGCCAGCAGCTTGGCCCAAAATGAGCAGTTCTTC. Translated: CASSLAQNEQFF. The entire variable domain, with the rest obtained from reference TRBV5-1 and TRBJ2-1, is as follows: KAGVTQTPRYLIKTRGQQVTLSCSPISGHRSVSWYQQTPGQGLQFLFEYFSETQRNKGNFPGRFSGRQFSNSRSEMNVSTLELGDSALYLCASSLAQNEQFFGPGTRLTVL.

A few counts support this clone. J is TRBJ2-3 and V is TRBV5-1; 15 bases are a match to TRBD2. The CDR3 runs 18 residues. From germline, CDR1 is SGHRS and CDR2 YFSETQ. J lost 0 bases, V lost 4 bases, and 6 bases had no gene match. Written as DNA, the CDR3 is TGCGCCAGCAGCCCGGGGACTAGCGGGGGGACTAGCACAGATACGCAGTATTTT. Translating gives CASSPGTSGGTSTDTQYF.

The J gene is TRBJ1-5, the V gene TRBV6-1; 10 bases map to TRBD1. Germline V gene lookup returns CDR1 MNHNS and CDR2 SASEGT. This CDR3 region has 14 residues. The V gene end was trimmed by 1 base and the J gene end by 6 bases; junction bases not matched to a gene: 0. The CDR3 nucleotides are TGTGCCAGCAGTGAAGGGACAGGGGGTCAGCCCCAGCATTTT. Translating gives CASSEGTGGQPQHF.

V and J are TRBV25-1 and TRBJ1-1; TRBD1 matches at 7 bases. Germline V gives CDR1 MGHDK, CDR2 SYGVNS. V was pared by 8 bases and J by 4 bases, with 19 bases of the junction left unmatched. The CDR3 totals 17 residues. This chain's CDR3 is CASGRTGDNGRGTEAFF. The CDR3 nucleotides are TGTGCCAGCGGAAGAACAGGGGATAACGGTCGAGGCACTGAAGCTTTCTTT.

Many counts were recorded for this clone. The chain uses TRBV15 and TRBJ1-1; 10 bases line up with TRBD1. Germline CDR1 is LNHNV and CDR2 is YYDKDF (reference sequence). Trimming cost V 1 base and J 3 bases; bases outside gene matches: 2. CDR3 length equals 15 residues. DNA for the CDR3: TGTGCCACCAGCAGAGGGGACAGGGGAGACACTGAAGCTTTCTTT. Protein: CATSRGDRGDTEAFF. Filled out from reference TRBV15 and TRBJ1-1, the complete variable domain reads DAMVIQNPRYQVTQFGKPVTLSCSQTLNHNVMYWYQQKSSQAPKLLFHYYDKDFNNEADTPDNFQSRRPNTSFCFLDIRSPGLGDTAMYLCATSRGDRGDTEAFFGQGTRLTVV.

The V gene is TRBV7-9, the J gene TRBJ2-1; 8 positions agree with TRBD2. The germline CDR1 and CDR2 sequences are SEHNR and FQNEAQ (reference sequence). The V and J ends lost 1 base and 4 bases, in that order; junction bases with no gene match: 6. The CDR3 sequence is 16 residues long. For the CDR3, the DNA is TGTGCCAGCAGCTTAGGAGCGGGGGAGGGATACAATGAGCAGTTCTTC. Amino acid sequence: CASSLGAGEGYNEQFF. Together with reference TRBV7-9 and TRBJ2-1, the CDR3 gives the full variable domain: DTGVSQNPRHKITKRGQNVTFRCDPISEHNRLYWYRQTLGQGPEFLTYFQNEAQLEKSRLLSDRFSAERPKGSFSTLEIQRTEQGDSAMYLCASSLGAGEGYNEQFFGPGTRLTVL.

The chain is built from TRBV6-6 and TRBJ2-6, with D possibly TRBD1 on 5 matching bases. The CDR3 has 14 residues. Germline lookup yields CDR1 MNHNY and CDR2 SVGAGI (reference sequence). V shed 6 bases and J shed 3 bases, with 9 bases lying between them. The CDR3 protein is CASRQGNGANVLTF. In nucleotides, the CDR3 is TGTGCCAGCAGGCAGGGTAATGGGGCCAACGTCCTGACTTTC.

This clone was seen more than once but under ten times. The V call is TRBV4-1, the J call TRBJ2-7; 12 bases are shared with TRBD1. Germline assignment: CDR1 MGHRA and CDR2 YSYEKL. This CDR3 is 20 amino acids long. V was clipped by 4 bases and J by 0 bases; unmatched bases: 16. CDR3 region: CASSRASRDRGPWSSYEQYF. CDR3 nucleotide sequence: TGCGCCAGCAGCCGAGCCTCCCGGGACAGGGGGCCTTGGAGCTCCTACGAGCAGTACTTC.

This clone was seen a few times. The J gene is TRBJ1-1, the V gene TRBV6-4; no clear D. The V gene lost 6 bases and the J gene lost 1 base, with 9 bases spanning the gap. The germline V gene has CDR1 MRHNA and CDR2 SNTAGT. The CDR3 spans 13 residues. Here the CDR3 DNA reads TGTGCCAGCAGGAAAGAGGCGAACACTGAAGCTTTCTTT. It encodes CASRKEANTEAFF.

The chain combines TRBV19 with TRBJ1-5; tentatively, D is TRBD1 (6 bases). CDR1 is LNHDA, CDR2 SQIVND, per germline (reference sequence). Trimming took off 5 bases at V and 9 bases at J, with 14 bases between the two ends. The CDR3 runs to 13 residues. The CDR3 loop reads CASSWEGVLPQHF. CDR3 nucleotide sequence: TGTGCCAGTAGTTGGGAGGGGGTTCTGCCCCAGCATTTT. The entire variable domain, with the rest obtained from reference TRBV19 and TRBJ1-5, is as follows: DGGITQSPKYLFRKEGQNVTLSCEQNLNHDAMYWYRQDPGQGLRLIYYSQIVNDFQKGDIAEGYSVSREKKESFPLTVTSAQKNPTAFYLCASSWEGVLPQHFGDGTRLSIL.

The chain joins TRBV10-3 to TRBJ1-2; 10 nucleotides match TRBD1. The CDR3 consists of 14 residues. V gave up 2 bases and J gave up 8 bases; unmatched junction bases: 5. Germline assignment: CDR1 ENHRY and CDR2 SYGVKD. CDR3 loop: CAISELDRGSGYTF. The CDR3 DNA sequence: TGTGCCATCAGTGAGCTGGACAGGGGGAGCGGCTACACCTTC.

CDR3 nucleotide sequence: TGTGCCAGCAGCTTTGACAGAAAAAGCACAGATACGCAGTATTTT. Amino acids: CASSFDRKSTDTQYF. The chain joins TRBV7-2 to TRBJ2-3; D perhaps matches TRBD1 (5 bases). This CDR3 is 15 amino acids long. Trimming left V 3 bases short and J 0 bases short, with 10 bases between. CDR1 and CDR2 from the germline V gene are SGHTA and FQGNSA.

Notes on this clone: Other DNA sequences in the sample encode the same CDR3. This chain joins TRBV5-1 and TRBJ1-2; 8 positions match TRBD1. Trimming took 0 bases from V and 3 from J; bases not matched to a gene: 7. Germline CDR1 and CDR2: SGHRS and YFSETQ. This CDR3 has 16 amino acids. CDR3 coding DNA: TGCGCCAGCAGCTTGGCCCCCGGACAGGGCGACTATGGCTACACCTTC. Translating gives CASSLAPGQGDYGYTF.

This clone has more than one count but fewer than ten. J is TRBJ2-1 and V is TRBV13, with a weak D call TRBD2 (6 bases). The germline V gene encodes CDR1 PRHDT and CDR2 FYEKMQ (reference sequence). CDR3 length equals 14 residues. V was pared by 0 bases and J by 8 bases, with 11 bases between. The CDR3 DNA sequence: TGTGCCAGCAGCTTAGGACGGAGGGACGATGAGCAGTTCTTC. It translates to CASSLGRRDDEQFF.

J is TRBJ2-7 and V is TRBV30; 7 bases align to TRBD1. CDR3 length equals 15 residues. Germline V gene lookup returns CDR1 GTSNPN and CDR2 SVGIG (reference sequence). V shed 6 bases and J 0 bases; nucleotides not matched to a gene: 11. The CDR3 loop reads CACEMKGQFSYEQYV. CDR3 sequence (DNA): TGTGCCTGCGAGATGAAGGGACAGTTCTCCTACGAGCAGTACGTC.

The rearrangement uses TRBV7-3 and TRBJ2-1, with D tentatively TRBD1 (6 bases). This CDR3 region has 15 residues. The ends were cut back, 3 bases at V and 8 bases at J, with 17 bases in the middle. Germline CDR1 is SGHTA and CDR2 is FQGTGA. The CDR3 region is CASSLWDTRDDEQFF. The CDR3 coding sequence is TGTGCCAGCAGCTTGTGGGACACCCGCGACGATGAGCAGTTCTTC.

This clone was observed a few times. The CDR3 bases are TGTGCCAGCAGCGTAGAGGCTAGCGGGTTCTATGAGCAGTTCTTC. It translates to CASSVEASGFYEQFF. This sequence joins TRBV9 and TRBJ2-1; 8 nucleotides line up with TRBD2. The CDR3 contains 15 residues. Germline lookup yields CDR1 SGDLS and CDR2 YYNGEE. After removal of 0 bases from V and 8 bases from J, the junction contained 7 bases not matched to a gene.

For this clone: The sample holds other DNA sequences that translate to the same CDR3. The rearrangement joins TRBV19 to TRBJ1-1; D is unclear. Trimming stripped 8 bases from V and 1 base from J, with 14 bases between. CDR3 length: 14 amino acids. Germline lookup yields CDR1 LNHDA and CDR2 SQIVND (reference sequence). The DNA for the CDR3 is TGTGCCAGTTCCCTAATTATTCCGAACACTGAAGCTTTCTTT. As protein: CASSLIIPNTEAFF.

The sample holds a few counts of this clone. The chain uses TRBV4-1 and TRBJ2-7; 10 positions match TRBD2. V lost 5 bases and J lost 3; bases outside the gene matches: 10. Germline loops: CDR1 MGHRA, CDR2 YSYEKL. The CDR3 runs to 16 residues. The CDR3 here is CASSKGPGLALYEQYF. The CDR3, as DNA: TGCGCCAGCAGCAAAGGCCCGGGACTAGCGCTCTACGAGCAGTACTTC.